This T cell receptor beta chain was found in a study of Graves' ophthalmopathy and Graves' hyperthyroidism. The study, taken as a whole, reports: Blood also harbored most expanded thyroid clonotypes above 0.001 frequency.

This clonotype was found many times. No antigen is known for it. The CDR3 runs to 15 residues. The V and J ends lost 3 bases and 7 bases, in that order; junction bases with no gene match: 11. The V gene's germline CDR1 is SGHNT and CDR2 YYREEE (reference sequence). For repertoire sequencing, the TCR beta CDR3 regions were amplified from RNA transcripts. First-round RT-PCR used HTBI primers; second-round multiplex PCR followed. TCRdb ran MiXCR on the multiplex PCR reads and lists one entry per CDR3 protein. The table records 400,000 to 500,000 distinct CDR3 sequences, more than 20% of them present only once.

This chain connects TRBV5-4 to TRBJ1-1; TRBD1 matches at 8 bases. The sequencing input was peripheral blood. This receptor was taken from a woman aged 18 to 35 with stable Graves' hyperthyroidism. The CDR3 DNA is TGTGCCAGCAGCTCCCCAGTGGACAGGGCTGGTGAAGCTTTCTTT. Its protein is CASSSPVDRAGEAFF.